Below, 2 T cell receptor beta chains from the same sample are listed, as sequenced in a study of T cell responses to AZD1222 COVID-19 vaccine. Using immunoSEQ multiplex PCR, the repertoire was profiled, and TCRdb retains in-frame clones only, with some absent. The sample includes 160,000 or so clones, about 92% seen only once; the top ten take approximately 0.98%. The starting material was peripheral blood, obtained 28 days after the second AZD1222 dose. The receptors stem from an adult who received the AZD1222 COVID-19 vaccine.

V is TRBV9 and J is TRBJ1-1; D unresolved. The CDR3 covers 13 residues. V was pared by 8 bases and J by 2 bases, with 13 bases between. Per germline, CDR1 SGDLS and CDR2 YYNGEE. The CDR3: CASSSEGNTEAFF. In DNA, the CDR3 is TGTGCCAGTAGCTCTGAGGGTAACACTGAAGCTTTCTTT. The complete variable domain, with remaining parts taken from reference TRBV9 and TRBJ1-1, reads DSGVTQTPKHLITATGQRVTLRCSPRSGDLSVYWYQQSLDQGLQFLIQYYNGEERAKGNILERFSAQQFPDLHSELNLSSLELGDSALYFCASSSEGNTEAFFGQGTRLTVV.

This chain joins TRBV4-2 and TRBJ1-1, with 7 bases identical to TRBD1. Trimming at V came to 3 bases and at J to 4 bases, leaving 8 bases not matched to a gene. Per the germline V gene, CDR1 is LGHNA and CDR2 is YNFKEQ. The CDR3 is 15 amino acids. The CDR3 region is CASSQPRGIGTEAFF. CDR3 DNA sequence: TGTGCCAGCAGCCAGCCCAGGGGGATTGGCACTGAAGCTTTCTTT.